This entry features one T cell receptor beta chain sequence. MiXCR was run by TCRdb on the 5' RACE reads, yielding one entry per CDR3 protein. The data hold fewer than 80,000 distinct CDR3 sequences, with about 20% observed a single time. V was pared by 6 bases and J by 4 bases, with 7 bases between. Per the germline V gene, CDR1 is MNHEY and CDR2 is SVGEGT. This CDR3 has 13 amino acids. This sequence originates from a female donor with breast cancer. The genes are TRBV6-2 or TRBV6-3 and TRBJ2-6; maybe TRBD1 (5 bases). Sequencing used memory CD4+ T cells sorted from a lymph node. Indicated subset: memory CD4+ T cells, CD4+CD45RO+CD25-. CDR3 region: CASRGLGANVLTF. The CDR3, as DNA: TGTGCCAGCAGGGGGCTGGGGGCCAACGTCCTGACTTTC.